The source of this T cell receptor beta chain is a study of regulatory T cells in long-lasting Graves disease. The overall study: Over-5-year antithyroid drug use with positive TSH receptor antibodies defined persistent Graves' disease in the study.

This clonotype is medium-sized in the sample. Its antigen is unidentified. This CDR3 is built from 14 residues. Looked up from germline, CDR1 is MNHEY and CDR2 is SVGAGI. Trimming at V came to 2 bases and at J to 5 bases, leaving 2 bases not matched to a gene. Documented time point: persistent/refractory GD, antithyroid drugs over 5 years with positive TRAb. RNA isolated from PBMCs was used to make the TCR library. iRepertoire HTBI primers and Arm-PCR of CDR3 regions built TCR beta libraries. Source study methods: The samples included approximately 60 TRBV and over 13 TRBJ segments. TCRdb itself ran the multiplex PCR reads through MiXCR, one entry per CDR3 protein. The V and J calls here are based on TCRdb, not the publication. The sample carries roughly 300,000 distinct CDR3 sequences, 15% to 20% recorded once. Findings of the study overall: Compared with new cases, persistent Graves' patients showed reduced TCR diversity.

The rearrangement uses TRBV6-5 and TRBJ2-5, with 10 bases aligning to TRBD2. This clonotype was sampled from a female donor with Graves disease. The material was peripheral blood mononuclear cells (PBMCs), obtained when the disease was refractory, from a patient treated with antithyroid drugs. The CDR3 sequence is CASSYSGGGETQYF. The CDR3 DNA reads as TGTGCCAGCAGTTACAGCGGGGGGGGGGAGACCCAGTACTTC.